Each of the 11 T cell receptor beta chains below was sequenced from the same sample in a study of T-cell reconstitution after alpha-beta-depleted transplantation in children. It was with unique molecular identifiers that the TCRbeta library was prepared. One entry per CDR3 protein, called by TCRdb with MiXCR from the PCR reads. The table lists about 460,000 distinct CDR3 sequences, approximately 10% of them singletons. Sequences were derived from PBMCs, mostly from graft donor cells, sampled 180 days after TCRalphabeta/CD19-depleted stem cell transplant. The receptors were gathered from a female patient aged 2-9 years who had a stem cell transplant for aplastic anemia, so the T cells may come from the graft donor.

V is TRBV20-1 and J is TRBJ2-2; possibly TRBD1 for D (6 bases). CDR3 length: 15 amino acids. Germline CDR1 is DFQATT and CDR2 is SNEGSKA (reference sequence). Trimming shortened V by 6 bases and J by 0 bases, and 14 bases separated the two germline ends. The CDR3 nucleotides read TGCAGTGCCCCTCCCGGGACATCGAACACCGGGGAGCTGTTTTTT. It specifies CSAPPGTSNTGELFF.

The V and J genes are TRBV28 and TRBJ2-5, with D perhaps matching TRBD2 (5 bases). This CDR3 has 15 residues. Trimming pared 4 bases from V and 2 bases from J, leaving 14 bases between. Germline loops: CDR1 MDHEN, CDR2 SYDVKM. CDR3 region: CASSSTADAQETQYF. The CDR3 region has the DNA TGTGCCAGCAGTTCCACAGCGGACGCACAAGAGACCCAGTACTTC.

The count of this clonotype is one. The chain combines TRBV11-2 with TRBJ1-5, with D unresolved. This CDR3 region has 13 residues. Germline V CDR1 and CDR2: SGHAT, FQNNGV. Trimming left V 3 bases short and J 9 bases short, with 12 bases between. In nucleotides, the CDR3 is TGTGCCAGCAGCTTCGGGCGGACTTGGCCCCAGCATTTT. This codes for CASSFGRTWPQHF. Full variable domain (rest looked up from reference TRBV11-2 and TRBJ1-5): EAGVAQSPRYKIIEKRQSVAFWCNPISGHATLYWYQQILGQGPKLLIQFQNNGVVDDSQLPKDRFSAERLKGVDSTLKIQPAKLEDSAVYLCASSFGRTWPQHFGDGTRLSIL.

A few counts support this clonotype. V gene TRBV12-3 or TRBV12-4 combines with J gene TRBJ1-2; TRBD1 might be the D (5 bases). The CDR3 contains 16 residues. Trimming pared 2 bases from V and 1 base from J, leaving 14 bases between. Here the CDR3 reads CASSLQAGTINYGYTF. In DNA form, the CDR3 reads TGTGCCAGCAGTTTACAAGCCGGGACCATTAACTATGGCTACACCTTC.

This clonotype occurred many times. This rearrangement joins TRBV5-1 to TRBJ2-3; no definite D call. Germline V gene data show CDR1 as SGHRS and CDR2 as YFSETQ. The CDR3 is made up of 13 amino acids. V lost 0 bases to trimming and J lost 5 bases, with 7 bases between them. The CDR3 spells CASSLDLGDTQYF. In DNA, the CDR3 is TGCGCCAGCAGCTTGGATCTCGGAGATACGCAGTATTTT.

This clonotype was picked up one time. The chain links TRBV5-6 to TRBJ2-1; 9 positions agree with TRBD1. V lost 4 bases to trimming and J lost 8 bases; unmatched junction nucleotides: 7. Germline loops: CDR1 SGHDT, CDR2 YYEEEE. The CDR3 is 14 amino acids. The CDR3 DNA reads TGTGCCAGCAGCGTCGGGACAGGGTGGTATGAGCAGTTCTTC. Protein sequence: CASSVGTGWYEQFF.

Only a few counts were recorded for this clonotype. The CDR3 spells CASSLAPGSGKAYNEQFF. CDR3 DNA sequence: TGTGCCAGCAGCTTAGCGCCAGGTAGCGGGAAAGCCTACAATGAGCAGTTCTTC. The chain is built from TRBV11-1 and TRBJ2-1; 8 positions match TRBD2. The V and J ends lost 0 bases and 2 bases, in that order; junction bases with no gene match: 9. The V gene's germline CDR1 is SGHAT and CDR2 FQDESV (reference sequence). The CDR3 has 18 amino acids.

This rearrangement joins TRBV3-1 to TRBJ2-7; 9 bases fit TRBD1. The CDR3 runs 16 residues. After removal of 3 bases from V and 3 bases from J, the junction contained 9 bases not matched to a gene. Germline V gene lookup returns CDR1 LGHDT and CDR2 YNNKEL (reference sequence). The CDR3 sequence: CASSQGPGQGFYEQYF. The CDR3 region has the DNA TGTGCCAGCAGCCAGGGACCGGGACAGGGCTTCTACGAGCAGTACTTC.

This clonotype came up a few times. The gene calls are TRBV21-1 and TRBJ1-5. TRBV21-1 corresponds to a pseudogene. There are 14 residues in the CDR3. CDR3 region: CASSERTHNQPQHF. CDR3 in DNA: TGTGCCAGCAGCGAAAGGACACACAATCAGCCCCAGCATTTT.

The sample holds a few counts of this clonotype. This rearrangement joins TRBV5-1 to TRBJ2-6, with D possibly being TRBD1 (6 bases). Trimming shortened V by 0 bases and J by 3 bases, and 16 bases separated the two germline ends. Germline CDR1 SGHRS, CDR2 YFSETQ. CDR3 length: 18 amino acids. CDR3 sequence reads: CASSLVVTGSRGANVLTF. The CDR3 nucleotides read TGCGCCAGCAGCTTGGTCGTCACAGGGAGTCGTGGGGCCAACGTCCTGACTTTC.

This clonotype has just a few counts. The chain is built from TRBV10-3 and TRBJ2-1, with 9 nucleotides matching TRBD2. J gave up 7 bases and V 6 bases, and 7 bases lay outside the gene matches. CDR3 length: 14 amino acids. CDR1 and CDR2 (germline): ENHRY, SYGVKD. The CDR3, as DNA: TGTGCCATCAGAGGGCTAGCGGGAATGAATGAGCAGTTCTTC. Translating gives CAIRGLAGMNEQFF.